This T cell receptor (beta chain) was observed in a study of radiation and T cells in renal cell carcinoma. A few counts support this clone. Its specificity is unknown. Study results and caveats: Only small tumor regions of about 0.97 g were sampled.

Treatment indicated: treatment-naive control, cytoreductive nephrectomy. The CDR3 totals 13 residues. Trimming at V came to 4 bases and at J to 7 bases, leaving 5 bases not matched to a gene. Germline CDR1 and CDR2: SNHLY and FYNNEI. Sequencing used immunoSEQ multiplex PCR; TCRdb keeps in-frame clones, though not all of them. Counted here are 15,000 to 17,000 clones, 55% to 60% occurring once; the ten biggest clones make up 11%. Here the sequenced sample was tumor tissue, taken from a patient whose treatment was nephrectomy without radiotherapy. The chain combines TRBV2 with TRBJ2-7; 9 bases align to TRBD1. This sequence originates from a man in his forties or fifties with renal cell carcinoma. CDR3 bases: TGTGCCAGCAGTGCGCTCGGACAGGGGGAGCAGTACTTC. Its protein product is CASSALGQGEQYF. Full variable domain (rest looked up from reference TRBV2 and TRBJ2-7): EPEVTQTPSHQVTQMGQEVILRCVPISNHLYFYWYRQILGQKVEFLVSFYNNEISEKSEIFDDQFSVERPDGSNFTLKIRSTKLEDSAMYFCASSALGQGEQYFGPGTRLTVT.